This is a list of T cell receptor beta chains from one sample in a study of blood T cell repertoires in COVID-19. Assay used: immunoSEQ multiplex PCR; TCRdb lists only in-frame clones, some missing. The repertoire holds 150,000 to 200,000 clones, with around 85% as singletons. The sequenced sample was peripheral blood. Receptor source: a human donor with acute or convalescent COVID-19. The donor label of this sample is uncertain. CDR3s include the opening cysteine and the closing phenylalanine or tryptophan. A D gene is named only where the DNA matches it firmly. Size values are once, few and many counts, or a class for expanded clones, and some rows have none.

>TRBV28|once|TRBJ1-6|-|15
TGTGCCAGCATTGGGGCGGCGCGTGGTAATTCACCCCTCCACTTT
CASIGAARGNSPLHF
>TRBV18|-|TRBJ1-5|-|13
TGTGCCAGCTCACAGTCCTCGGATCAGCCCCAGCATTTT
CASSQSSDQPQHF
>TRBV5-1|-|TRBJ2-5|-|15
TGCGCCAGCAGCCCGCTCGGAGACGGTGGTGGGACCCAGTACTTC
CASSPLGDGGGTQYF
>TRBV7-6|-|TRBJ1-5|TRBD1|16
TGTGCCAGCAGCTTAGGTATACAGGGGAGCAATCAGCCCCAGCATTTT
CASSLGIQGSNQPQHF
>TRBV10-2|-|TRBJ1-2|-|12
TGCGCCAGCAGTGATGGAGTCTATGGCTACACCTTC
CASSDGVYGYTF
>TRBV6-5|-|TRBJ1-5|TRBD1|14
TGTGCCAGCAGACCCGACAGGGGGAATCAGCCCCAGCATTTT
CASRPDRGNQPQHF
>TRBV5-1|-|TRBJ2-2|TRBD1|16
TGCGCCAGCAGCGTGGCCGGGACAGGGGACACCGGGGAGCTGTTTTTT
CASSVAGTGDTGELFF
>TRBV19|-|TRBJ2-5|TRBD1|16
TGTGCCAGTAGTGCCCGACAGGGTAGGGCAAGAGAGACCCAGTACTTC
CASSARQGRARETQYF
>TRBV2|-|TRBJ2-1|-|14
TGTGCCAGCAGTGTCCCCCAGGGTAGCAATGAGCAGTTCTTC
CASSVPQGSNEQFF
>TRBV4-1|once|TRBJ2-2|TRBD2|17
TGCGCCAGCAGCCAACAATACCGGGGGGATGGAACCGGGGAGCTGTTTTTT
CASSQQYRGDGTGELFF
>TRBV5-1|-|TRBJ2-7|TRBD2|16
TGCGCCAGCAGCTTGGAAGGGACTAGCGTTTCCTACGAGCAGTACTTC
CASSLEGTSVSYEQYF
>TRBV10-2|-|TRBJ1-1|-|14
TGCGCCAGCAGGCAAGGGGCAATGAATGCTGAAGCTTTCTTT
CASRQGAMNAEAFF
>TRBV28|-|TRBJ2-2|TRBD2|15
TGTGCCAGCAGTAGCGGGGGGGCAGGCACCGGGGAGCTGTTTTTT
CASSSGGAGTGELFF
>TRBV5-1|-|TRBJ2-7|TRBD2|16
TGCGCCAGCAGCTTGGTGAGTGGGACTAGCACGTACGAGCAGTACTTC
CASSLVSGTSTYEQYF
>TRBV11-1|-|TRBJ1-1|TRBD1|14
TGTGCCAGCAGCCACGGACAGGGAAGGACTGAAGCTTTCTTT
CASSHGQGRTEAFF
>TRBV11-2|-|TRBJ2-7|-|14
TGTGCCAGCAGCTTAGGTCCAGGCCTCTACGAGCAGTACTTC
CASSLGPGLYEQYF
>TRBV28|-|TRBJ1-4|TRBD1|16
TGTGCCAGCAGTACATGGGACAGGGGTCCGAATGAAAAACTGTTTTTT
CASSTWDRGPNEKLFF
>TRBV19|-|TRBJ1-2|-|13
TGTGCCAGTAGGCATCAGGGTGCGGAGGGCTACACCTTC
CASRHQGAEGYTF
>TRBV5-1|few|TRBJ1-1|TRBD1|14
TGCGCCAGCAGCCAGACAGGGTCGGACACTGAAGCTTTCTTT
CASSQTGSDTEAFF
>TRBV6-5|-|TRBJ1-5|TRBD1|14
TGTGCCAGCAGTTACAGAGGGGGCGGTCAGCCCCAGCATTTT
CASSYRGGGQPQHF
>TRBV7-3|-|TRBJ2-2|TRBD2|14
TGTGCCAGCAGCCCCGGGACTAGCACGGGGGAGCTGTTTTTT
CASSPGTSTGELFF
>TRBV27|-|TRBJ1-2|TRBD1|17
TGTGCCAGCGGCAACCGGGACAGGGCCTTTTTGGAGCATGGCTACACCTTC
CASGNRDRAFLEHGYTF
>TRBV28|-|TRBJ2-7|TRBD1|12
TGTGCCAGCAGCCCCAGGGGGCGAGTGCAGTACTTC
CASSPRGRVQYF
>TRBV11-3|-|TRBJ1-1|-|11
TGTGCCAGCAGCTTACGTACTGAAGCTTTCTTT
CASSLRTEAFF
>TRBV6-5|-|TRBJ1-3|-|15
TGTGCCAGCAGCCCCTTTCTCTCCTCTGGAAACACCATATATTTT
CASSPFLSSGNTIYF
>TRBV9|-|TRBJ1-4|-|15
TGTGCCAGCAGCACAAGAGACAGTTATAATGAAAAACTGTTTTTT
CASSTRDSYNEKLFF
>TRBV6-5|-|TRBJ2-7|TRBD1|14
TGTGCCAGCAGTTTGGGACAGGGGGCCTACGAGCAGTACTTC
CASSLGQGAYEQYF
>TRBV5-1|-|TRBJ1-5|-|14
TGCGCCAGCAGTTCTACAGGGTTGGATCAGCCCCAGCATTTT
CASSSTGLDQPQHF
>TRBV28|-|TRBJ1-6|TRBD1|17
TGTGCCAGCAGTCTAATACCGGGACAGGGACGGGGTTCACCCCTCCACTTT
CASSLIPGQGRGSPLHF
>TRBV6-5|-|TRBJ1-4|TRBD1|15
TGTGCCAGCAGTTACTTGGGACAGCTTAATGAAAAACTGTTTTTT
CASSYLGQLNEKLFF
>TRBV10-2|-|TRBJ1-1|-|13
TGCGCCAGCAGTGTGGGGGGGGCCCCTGAAGCTTTCTTT
CASSVGGAPEAFF
>TRBV30|few|TRBJ1-6|TRBD1|14
TGTGCCTGGAGTTCCCGACAGGGGAATTCACCCCTCCACTTT
CAWSSRQGNSPLHF
>TRBV14|few|TRBJ2-2|-|15
TGTGCCAGCAGCCAAGGGATACCGAGGGCCGGGGAGCTGTTTTTT
CASSQGIPRAGELFF